The 24 T cell receptor beta chains listed next were all sequenced from one sample in a study of T cells after yellow fever vaccination. Using its own MiXCR run on the 5' RACE reads, TCRdb lists one record per CDR3 protein. The table has approximately 300,000 distinct CDR3 sequences, about 10% seen once. The sample in question was CD4+ T cells sorted from PBMCs, obtained 45 days after the yellow fever booster vaccination. These TCRs come from a young man who received the YFV17D yellow fever vaccine.

The CDR3: CASSPRTDLNTEAFF. The CDR3 bases are TGTGCCAGCAGCCCGAGGACAGATTTGAACACTGAAGCTTTCTTT. The chain carries TRBV9 and TRBJ1-1; TRBD1 is a possible D gene (6 bases). V was clipped by 4 bases and J by 0 bases, with 13 bases between them. Germline loops: CDR1 SGDLS, CDR2 YYNGEE. The CDR3 is 15 residues long. The variable domain in full, with the rest retrieved from reference TRBV9 and TRBJ1-1, is DSGVTQTPKHLITATGQRVTLRCSPRSGDLSVYWYQQSLDQGLQFLIQYYNGEERAKGNILERFSAQQFPDLHSELNLSSLELGDSALYFCASSPRTDLNTEAFFGQGTRLTVV.

This rearrangement joins TRBV2 to TRBJ2-3; D remains ambiguous. Germline V gene sequence: CDR1 SNHLY, CDR2 FYNNEI. The CDR3 sequence is 14 residues long. V lost 4 bases to trimming and J lost 2 bases, with 10 bases between them. CDR3 bases: TGTGCCAGCAGTGCGGACCGGATCACAGATACGCAGTATTTT. Protein: CASSADRITDTQYF.

In this sample, this clonotype turned up a few times. This chain connects TRBV4-3 to TRBJ2-7; D might be TRBD1 (6 bases). The V gene's germline CDR1 is LGHNA and CDR2 YSLEER. CDR3 length: 15 residues. The V gene lost 1 base and the J gene lost 2 bases, with 12 bases spanning the gap. The CDR3 region has the DNA TGCGCCAGCAGCCAAGCACTCGACAGGACCTACGAGCAGTACTTC. Translation gives CASSQALDRTYEQYF.

This clonotype has a handful of counts. CDR3 sequence reads: CASSRTTITDTQYF. As DNA, the CDR3 is TGTGCCAGCAGTCGGACTACCATTACAGATACGCAGTATTTT. The chain combines TRBV2 with TRBJ2-3, with TRBD2 as a possible D gene (6 bases). Germline-derived CDR1 and CDR2 are SNHLY and FYNNEI. This CDR3 comprises 14 residues. V was cut by 5 bases and J by 3 bases, with 12 bases left in between.

This clonotype was counted at least ten times. This chain uses TRBV9 with TRBJ1-6; D gene uncertain. The V gene lost 0 bases and the J gene lost 6 bases, with 10 bases spanning the gap. The CDR3 length is 15 residues. Germline CDR1 and CDR2: SGDLS and YYNGEE. The CDR3: CASSVVGNINSPLHF. In nucleotides, the CDR3 is TGTGCCAGCAGCGTAGTAGGAAACATTAATTCACCCCTCCACTTT.

This clonotype showed up just a few times. The V gene is TRBV20-1, the J gene TRBJ1-5; 7 bases align to TRBD1. The CDR3 is 14 residues long. CDR1 is DFQATT, CDR2 SNEGSKA, per germline (reference sequence). V trimming: 4 bases; J trimming: 1 base; junction bases outside the gene matches: 4. CDR3 sequence: CSATPGGSNQPQHF. Written as DNA, the CDR3 is TGCAGTGCTACCCCAGGGGGAAGCAATCAGCCCCAGCATTTT.

This clonotype was seen a handful of times. The chain couples TRBV6-1 to TRBJ2-3; D is possibly TRBD1 (6 bases). Trimming stripped 8 bases from V and 4 bases from J, with 13 bases between. This CDR3 comprises 13 residues. The V gene's germline CDR1 is MNHNS and CDR2 SASEGT. CDR3 DNA: TGTGCCAGCTGTAGGGGGACACCAGATACGCAGTATTTT. This gives the protein CASCRGTPDTQYF.

At least ten counts were recorded for this clonotype. The J gene is TRBJ2-2, the V gene TRBV2; D is unresolved. Germline values: CDR1 SNHLY, CDR2 FYNNEI. V lost 7 bases to trimming and J lost 5 bases, with 11 bases between them. The CDR3 is made up of 13 amino acids. CDR3 nucleotide sequence: TGTGCCAGCAATGTACGAGTGACCGGGGAGCTGTTTTTT. This translates into CASNVRVTGELFF.

In this sample, this clonotype turned up many times. The chain has TRBV7-6 and TRBJ2-2; D is possibly TRBD1 (6 bases). Germline assignment: CDR1 SGHVS and CDR2 FNYEAQ. The CDR3 is made up of 15 amino acids. V was shortened by 0 bases and J by 7 bases, with 12 bases between the two germline ends. The CDR3 sequence: CASSLAWGLGGELFF. DNA of the CDR3: TGTGCCAGCAGCTTAGCGTGGGGGCTGGGCGGGGAGCTGTTTTTT.

On this clonotype: Sequence at one end of the junction differs from germline and may be a read error. The chain combines TRBV7-7 with TRBJ2-1, with 8 nucleotides matching TRBD2. Germline V gene sequence: CDR1 SSHAT, CDR2 FNYEAQ (reference sequence). CDR3 length: 16 amino acids. The CDR3 loop is CASSPREGMSYNEQFF. The CDR3 region has the DNA TGTGCTAGCAGCCCCCGGGAGGGGATGTCCTACAATGAGCAGTTCTTC. The entire variable domain, with the rest obtained from reference TRBV7-7 and TRBJ2-1, is as follows: GAGVSQSPRYKVTKRGQDVTLRCDPISSHATLYWYQQALGQGPEFLTYFNYEAQPDKSGLPSDRFSAERPEGSISTLTIQRTEQRDSAMYRCASSPREGMSYNEQFFGPGTRLTVL.

The chain carries TRBV10-3 and TRBJ2-7, with 7 bases fitting TRBD2. V gave up 6 bases and J gave up 5 bases; unmatched junction bases: 4. The length of the CDR3 is 12 residues. Germline lookup yields CDR1 ENHRY and CDR2 SYGVKD. CDR3 DNA sequence: TGTGCCATCAGCCCGGGAGGTGACGAGCAGTACGTC. This sequence encodes CAISPGGDEQYV.

This clonotype was recorded a few times. The rearrangement uses TRBV5-1 and TRBJ1-6; TRBD1 might be the D (6 bases). Germline CDR1 is SGHRS and CDR2 is YFSETQ. This CDR3 contains 16 residues. Trimming stripped 3 bases from V and 7 bases from J, with 17 bases between. In nucleotides, the CDR3 is TGCGCCAGCAGCTCGGGGTTAGAGAGGGGGAATTCACCCCTCCACTTT. The encoded protein is CASSSGLERGNSPLHF. Full variable domain (rest looked up from reference TRBV5-1 and TRBJ1-6): KAGVTQTPRYLIKTRGQQVTLSCSPISGHRSVSWYQQTPGQGLQFLFEYFSETQRNKGNFPGRFSGRQFSNSRSEMNVSTLELGDSALYLCASSSGLERGNSPLHFGNGTRLTVT.

This chain joins TRBV19 and TRBJ2-3; tentatively, D is TRBD2 (6 bases). This CDR3 has 15 amino acids. The germline V gene encodes CDR1 LNHDA and CDR2 SQIVND (reference sequence). Trimming stripped 5 bases from V and 5 bases from J, with 17 bases between. The CDR3 region has the DNA TGTGCCAGTAGTCGGATTACCCGCGGGGAAGATACGCAGTATTTT. It is translated as CASSRITRGEDTQYF.

This chain connects TRBV18 to TRBJ2-7; 7 bases map to TRBD1. This CDR3 is 14 amino acids long. The V gene's germline CDR1 is KGHSH and CDR2 LQKENI. The junction had 5 bases not matched to a gene; V was cut back by 3 bases and J by 3 bases. The CDR3 spells CASSPDRTNYEQYV. CDR3 nucleotide sequence: TGTGCCAGCTCACCGGACAGGACCAACTACGAGCAGTACGTC.

CDR3 sequence (DNA): TGTGCCAGCAGCTCGGGAGGGGGCAGCGGGGAAGGGACCCAGTACTTC. Translating gives CASSSGGGSGEGTQYF. The chain couples TRBV7-2 to TRBJ2-5; D is possibly TRBD2 (8 bases). The CDR3 sequence is 16 residues long. The V gene's germline CDR1 is SGHTA and CDR2 FQGNSA. Trimming took off 4 bases at V and 7 bases at J, with 22 bases between the two ends. Combining the CDR3 with reference TRBV7-2 and TRBJ2-5 gives the whole variable domain GAGVSQSPSNKVTEKGKDVELRCDPISGHTALYWYRQSLGQGLEFLIYFQGNSAPDKSGLPSDRFSAERTGGSVSTLTIQRTQQEDSAVYLCASSSGGGSGEGTQYFGPGTRLLVL.

The chain has TRBV20-1 and TRBJ1-5; no reliable D call. Deletions cut 4 bases from V and 4 bases from J, with 11 bases between. CDR3 length equals 13 residues. The V gene's germline CDR1 is DFQATT and CDR2 SNEGSKA (reference sequence). The CDR3 DNA reads TGCAGTGCTACCGCGGCAGGTAATCAGCCCCAGCATTTT. Its protein product is CSATAAGNQPQHF.

V usage is TRBV7-9 and J usage is TRBJ2-1, with 9 positions matching TRBD1. Germline assignment: CDR1 SEHNR and CDR2 FQNEAQ (reference sequence). The CDR3 consists of 15 residues. The trim removed 2 bases at V and 7 bases at J, leaving 6 bases unmatched. CDR3 DNA: TGTGCCAGCAGCTTACGACAGGGGGAGGAGAATGAGCAGTTCTTC. Its translation: CASSLRQGEENEQFF.

The V call is TRBV18, the J call TRBJ2-7, with D possibly matching TRBD2 (7 bases). The length of the CDR3 is 15 residues. From germline, CDR1 is KGHSH and CDR2 LQKENI. V was clipped by 6 bases and J by 4 bases, with 19 bases between them. The CDR3 sequence is CASSLGGASNYEQYF. The CDR3 bases are TGTGCCAGCTCCCTAGGGGGGGCGTCTAATTACGAGCAGTACTTC.

The chain couples TRBV4-1 to TRBJ2-1; TRBD2 aligns across 9 bases. Germline values: CDR1 MGHRA, CDR2 YSYEKL. The CDR3 has 16 amino acids. Trimming removed 8 bases from V and 6 bases from J; junction bases left unmatched: 14. The CDR3 here is CASRVGLAGVFNEQFF. The DNA of the CDR3 is TGCGCCAGCCGGGTTGGCTTAGCGGGGGTCTTCAATGAGCAGTTCTTC.

This clonotype has more than one count but fewer than ten. The CDR3 region is CSARRGTANQPQHF. The CDR3 nucleotides read TGCAGTGCTAGACGTGGGACAGCTAATCAGCCCCAGCATTTT. V is TRBV20-1 and J is TRBJ1-5; 7 bases agree with TRBD1. CDR3 length: 14 amino acids. CDR1 and CDR2 (germline): DFQATT, SNEGSKA (reference sequence). V lost 2 bases and J lost 4; bases outside the gene matches: 5.

V usage is TRBV6-5 and J usage is TRBJ2-1; 8 bases are shared with TRBD2. The CDR3 loop spans 16 amino acids. The junction had 16 bases not matched to a gene; V was cut back by 6 bases and J by 9 bases. Germline CDR1 reads MNHEY; CDR2 reads SVGAGI. The CDR3 region is CASSVGLTGGPGEQFF. CDR3 DNA: TGTGCCAGCAGCGTAGGCCTTACGGGGGGGCCGGGTGAGCAGTTCTTC.

The chain employs TRBV3-1 and TRBJ2-1, with D unclear. The germline gives CDR1 LGHDT, CDR2 YNNKEL (reference sequence). This CDR3 has 12 residues. V was cut by 2 bases and J by 9 bases, with 8 bases left in between. As DNA, the CDR3 is TGTGCCAGCAGCCAACAGACACTTGAGCAGTTCTTC. It encodes CASSQQTLEQFF.

This chain connects TRBV6-6 to TRBJ2-5; no definite D call. The V gene lost 0 bases and the J gene lost 4 bases, with 9 bases spanning the gap. The germline gives CDR1 MNHNY, CDR2 SVGAGI (reference sequence). The CDR3 contains 14 residues. The CDR3 nucleotides read TGTGCCAGCAGTTACTCGATGAGCCGAGAGACCCAGTACTTC. Translated: CASSYSMSRETQYF.

The chain combines TRBV10-3 with TRBJ2-2; unclear D gene. Per germline, CDR1 ENHRY and CDR2 SYGVKD. Trimming shortened V by 0 bases and J by 4 bases, and 12 bases separated the two germline ends. The CDR3 is 16 residues long. DNA for the CDR3: TGTGCCATCAGTGAGTCGGCGGCAGTAAGCACCGGGGAGCTGTTTTTT. Encoded protein: CAISESAAVSTGELFF.